This is a list of T cell receptor beta chains from one sample in a study of cytomegalovirus exposure and HLA in healthy donors. TCRdb keeps only in-frame clones here, not all; method: immunoSEQ multiplex PCR. The table includes around 260,000 clones, 90% detected once. The source material was PBMCs. These TCRs come from a woman aged 30 to 39 in good health and CMV-seronegative. Each CDR3 is given with its conserved first and last residue. The D gene is left open where the match is weak. Clone size is shown for a subset of rows, as once, few, many or a class of expanded clone.

TRBJ2-5 - - TRBV5-4 TGTGCCAGTTCATTAGGGGGTACAGAGACCCAGTACTTC CASSLGGTETQYF
TRBJ2-1 - - TRBV29-1 TGCAGCGTTGAAGGGCAGATTGTCTACAATGAGCAGTTCTTC CSVEGQIVYNEQFF
TRBJ2-3 - - TRBV12-5 TGTGCTAGTGGTTTGTCGGGAGAGTTCACAGATACGCAGTATTTT CASGLSGEFTDTQYF
TRBJ1-2 - - TRBV19 TGTGCCAGCCACACAGGGATACGGGACTATGGCTACACCTTC CASHTGIRDYGYTF
TRBJ2-7 TRBD2 - TRBV29-1 TGCAGCGTTGAAGGCCTCCTAGCGGGAAAGTACGAGCAGTACTTC CSVEGLLAGKYEQYF
TRBJ2-1 - - TRBV7-6 TGTGCCAGCAGCATCCTCAGGACACCCTTCGATGAGCAGTTCTTC CASSILRTPFDEQFF
TRBJ2-7 TRBD1 - TRBV11-3 TGTGCCAGCAGCTTAGGACAGGGGCTGTTCTCCTACGAGCAGTACTTC CASSLGQGLFSYEQYF
TRBJ1-1 - - TRBV29-1 TGCAGCGTTTCATCGGGACTTCAGAACACTGAAGCTTTCTTT CSVSSGLQNTEAFF
TRBJ2-1 TRBD2 - TRBV7-2 TGTGCCAGCACAGGACTAGCGGGAGTATACGGTGAGCAGTTCTTC CASTGLAGVYGEQFF
TRBJ2-1 - - TRBV5-1 TGCGCCAGCAGCCCGGAGGTGCGGTCTTACAATGAGCAGTTCTTC CASSPEVRSYNEQFF
TRBJ1-2 - few TRBV11-2 TGTGCCAGCAGCTTTCGGGCGGGCTACACCTTC CASSFRAGYTF
TRBJ2-3 - - TRBV4-2 TGTGCCAGCAGCCAACTAGCGACAGATACGCAGTATTTT CASSQLATDTQYF
TRBJ2-7 - - TRBV4-3 TGCGCCAGCAGCCAACGGATCTTTTCCTACGAGCAGTACTTC CASSQRIFSYEQYF
TRBJ2-7 - - TRBV9 TGTGCCAGCAGCGTAGACCCGACAAAAATAGGCGAGCAGTACTTC CASSVDPTKIGEQYF
TRBJ2-5 TRBD2 - TRBV7-9 TGTGCCAGCAGCTTAGCCCGTCTAGCGGGAGTCTGGCAAGAGACCCAGTACTTC CASSLARLAGVWQETQYF
TRBJ2-7 TRBD2 - TRBV4-3 TGCGCCAGCAGCCCAGGACTAGCGGCCTACGAGCAGTACTTC CASSPGLAAYEQYF
TRBJ2-2 TRBD2 - TRBV6-5 TGTGCCAGCAGTTTGCAGATAGCGGGCCGGGAGCTGTTTTTT CASSLQIAGRELFF
TRBJ2-1 - - TRBV7-9 TGTGCCAGCACCCACCGAGGAGGGGCGCACAATGAGCAGTTCTTC CASTHRGGAHNEQFF
TRBJ2-2 - - TRBV27 TGTGCCAGCCGGCAGTTAACCGGGGAGCTGTTTTTT CASRQLTGELFF
TRBJ2-3 TRBD2 - TRBV30 TGTGCCTGGAGTCCTGTCGGTGCGGGAGGGCCGACAGATACGCAGTATTTT CAWSPVGAGGPTDTQYF
TRBJ2-4 - - TRBV28 TGTGCCAGCAGTTTAGCGGGGAGGGCCAAAAACATTCAGTACTTC CASSLAGRAKNIQYF
TRBJ1-2 - - TRBV5-1 TGCGCCAGCAGCTTGGCTTCCGGATCATATGGCTACACCTTC CASSLASGSYGYTF
TRBJ2-7 TRBD1 - TRBV7-8 TGTGCCAGCAGCACCGGACAGGGCTTCTACGAGCAGTACTTC CASSTGQGFYEQYF
TRBJ2-7 TRBD1 - TRBV27 TGTGCCAGCAGTCCGGGACAGGGATTCTACGAGCAGTACTTC CASSPGQGFYEQYF
TRBJ2-7 - - TRBV4-2 TGTGCCAGCAGCGAAGAGGATGAGGGACACTCCTACGAGCAGTACTTC CASSEEDEGHSYEQYF
TRBJ1-2 TRBD1 - TRBV5-1 TGCGCCAGCAGCTTGCTGGGACAGGGGTGGGAGAGCTACACCTTC CASSLLGQGWESYTF
TRBJ1-3 TRBD1 - TRBV6-1 TGTGCCAGCAGTAGAGGACAGGCTGGAAACACCATATATTTT CASSRGQAGNTIYF
TRBJ2-1 TRBD2 once TRBV29-1 TGCAGCGTCGGGGGGAGGGGAGGCCACACTGAGCAGTTCTTC CSVGGRGGHTEQFF
TRBJ2-3 TRBD2 - TRBV7-6 TGTGCCAGCAGCTTATCTTGGCTAGCGGCTAGCACAGATACGCAGTATTTT CASSLSWLAASTDTQYF
TRBJ2-1 TRBD2 - TRBV6-5 TGTGCCAGCAGGTCCGGGACTAGGGTCAATGAGCAGTTCTTC CASRSGTRVNEQFF
TRBJ2-7 TRBD1 - TRBV2 TGTGCCAGCAGTGAGTTGGGACAGGAATATTTC CASSELGQEYF
TRBJ2-2 TRBD1 - TRBV27 TGTGCCAGCAGTTCGACAGGGGATACCGGGGAGCTGTTTTTT CASSSTGDTGELFF
TRBJ2-7 - once TRBV27 TGTGCCAGCAGCCTCGGACAGTCCTACGAGCAGTACTTC CASSLGQSYEQYF
TRBJ1-1 TRBD1 - TRBV2 TGTGCCAGCAGGGTGGACAGGGGAATAGTCACTGAAGCTTTCTTT CASRVDRGIVTEAFF
TRBJ2-2 - - TRBV29-1 TGCAGCGTTGAAACAAGGCAGGGGAGGACCGGGGAGCTGTTTTTT CSVETRQGRTGELFF
TRBJ2-2 TRBD1 - TRBV7-3 TGTGCCAGCAGCTTAACGTTCGCCCGGACAGGAGGGAACACCGGGGAGCTGTTTTTT CASSLTFARTGGNTGELFF
TRBJ1-5 - - TRBV5-1 TGCGCCAGCAGCTTGGACAGTTATAGCAATCAGCCCCAGCATTTT CASSLDSYSNQPQHF
TRBJ2-7 TRBD1 - TRBV27 TGTGCCAGCACATCCGGGACAGGTTCCTACGAGCAGTACTTC CASTSGTGSYEQYF
TRBJ2-7 TRBD2 - TRBV4-2 TGTGCCAGCAGCCAAGATCTAAGATCAGGACTAGTCCCCTACGAGCAGTACTTC CASSQDLRSGLVPYEQYF
TRBJ2-7 - - TRBV14 TGTGCCAGCAGCAACCTCTACGAGCAGTACTTC CASSNLYEQYF